The 10 T cell receptor beta chains presented below share a single source sample, sequenced in a study of PD-1 blockade in classical Hodgkin lymphoma. Each patient's relapse followed autologous stem cell transplantation, and brentuximab vedotin exposure varied. Sequencing was performed with immunoSEQ multiplex PCR; in TCRdb, only in-frame clones are kept and a portion is missing. There are 72,000 or so clones in the sample; about 92% occur only once, and about 7.8% lies in the top ten. Sequencing used peripheral blood mononuclear cells (PBMCs), obtained at baseline. These receptors originate from a human donor with classical Hodgkin lymphoma.

V is TRBV4-2 and J is TRBJ2-7; D is unresolved. The CDR3 is 11 residues long. Trimming left V 1 base short and J 5 bases short, with 3 bases between. Germline CDR1 is LGHNA and CDR2 is YNFKEQ. The CDR3 DNA is TGTGCCAGCAGCCAAGGGGACGAGCAGTACTTC. This sequence encodes CASSQGDEQYF.

A few counts support this clone. The CDR3 loop reads CASSPYGQGAHHTEAFF. The CDR3 coding sequence is TGTGCCAGCTCACCCTACGGACAGGGGGCGCATCACACTGAAGCTTTCTTT. This chain joins TRBV18 and TRBJ1-1; TRBD1 matches 11 bases. The junction had 9 bases not matched to a gene; V was cut back by 3 bases and J by 3 bases. Germline CDR1 reads KGHSH; CDR2 reads LQKENI. The CDR3 is 17 amino acids.

The CDR3 spells CASSQDQSSSYNEQFF. CDR3 in DNA: TGCGCCAGCAGCCAGGATCAGTCGTCCTCCTACAATGAGCAGTTCTTC. The gene calls are TRBV4-3 and TRBJ2-1; the D is unclear. Trimming shortened V by 3 bases and J by 0 bases, and 12 bases separated the two germline ends. This CDR3 spans 16 amino acids. From germline, CDR1 is LGHNA and CDR2 YSLEER.

The chain has TRBV27 and TRBJ2-7; D uncertain. The ends were cut back, 6 bases at V and 4 bases at J, with 19 bases in the middle. Germline V gene lookup returns CDR1 MNHEY and CDR2 SMNVEV (reference sequence). The CDR3 has 15 amino acids. CDR3: CASRLYDNFGYEQYF. The CDR3 DNA sequence: TGTGCCAGCAGGCTATACGACAACTTTGGGTACGAGCAGTACTTC.

The chain couples TRBV2 to TRBJ2-1; D not resolved. Germline CDR1 is SNHLY and CDR2 is FYNNEI. The CDR3 contains 13 residues. V was trimmed by 6 bases and J by 6 bases, leaving 12 bases between them. The CDR3 reads CASSALSSNEQFF. DNA for the CDR3: TGTGCCAGCAGCGCTCTCTCTAGCAATGAGCAGTTCTTC.

In its sample, this clone was seen a few times. V gene TRBV11-3 combines with J gene TRBJ2-2, with D tentatively TRBD2 (5 bases). Germline CDR1 is SGHNT and CDR2 is YENEEA. There are 14 residues in the CDR3. V was shortened by 6 bases and J by 3 bases, with 11 bases between the two germline ends. The CDR3 loop is CASSPRGHTGELFF. The CDR3 coding sequence is TGTGCCAGCAGTCCTCGGGGTCACACCGGGGAGCTGTTTTTT.

This chain joins TRBV4-1 and TRBJ1-2; 7 nucleotides agree with TRBD1. The CDR3 contains 15 residues. Germline loops: CDR1 MGHRA, CDR2 YSYEKL. V lost 4 bases, J lost 4 bases, and 9 bases stayed unmatched. The DNA for the CDR3 is TGCGCCAGCAGCCTTGGGACAGCACTCGGCTATGGCTACACCTTC. This encodes CASSLGTALGYGYTF.

This chain joins TRBV7-3 and TRBJ2-1; 8 bases line up with TRBD1. After removal of 5 bases from V and 7 bases from J, the junction contained 4 bases not matched to a gene. The length of the CDR3 is 13 residues. Germline CDR1 is SGHTA and CDR2 is FQGTGA. CDR3 residues: CASSPRDRNEQFF. CDR3 nucleotides: TGTGCCAGCAGCCCCCGGGACAGGAATGAGCAGTTCTTC. Drawing the rest from reference TRBV7-3 and TRBJ2-1, the complete variable domain is GAGVSQTPSNKVTEKGKYVELRCDPISGHTALYWYRQSLGQGPEFLIYFQGTGAADDSGLPNDRFFAVRPEGSVSTLKIQRTERGDSAVYLCASSPRDRNEQFFGPGTRLTVL.

The gene calls are TRBV19 and TRBJ2-1; 14 positions match TRBD2. CDR1 and CDR2 from the germline V gene are LNHDA and SQIVND (reference sequence). This CDR3 comprises 15 residues. The ends lost 4 bases at V and 10 bases at J; junction bases unmatched: 6. CDR3 sequence: CASSKTSGGAGEQFF. DNA of the CDR3: TGTGCCAGTAGTAAGACTAGCGGGGGGGCCGGGGAGCAGTTCTTC.

The chain uses TRBV6-5 and TRBJ2-1; D uncertain. Germline assignment: CDR1 MNHEY and CDR2 SVGAGI. Trimming removed 0 bases at V and 6 bases at J, with 12 bases between. There are 15 residues in the CDR3. The DNA of the CDR3 is TGTGCCAGCAGTTACTCGAGTGGTCAATCCAATGAGCAGTTCTTC. Its translation: CASSYSSGQSNEQFF.